This passage covers 6 T cell receptor beta chains from one sample sequenced in a study of blood T cell repertoires in COVID-19. The table came from immunoSEQ multiplex PCR; TCRdb's copy has only in-frame clones and leaves some out. The sample shows about 160,000 clones, 84% of them seen only once. The specimen was peripheral blood. The receptors shown here come from a woman older than 75 with acute or convalescent COVID-19.

The chain uses TRBV21-1 and TRBJ2-2; TRBD2 is the table's D call and was not checked against the DNA. TRBV21-1 is marked as a pseudogene. This CDR3 comprises 18 residues. CDR3 in DNA: TGTGCCAGCAGCAAAGCGGTAATAGCGGGAGGGCACACCGGGGAGCTGTTTTTT. Translating gives CASSKAVIAGGHTGELFF.

The chain couples TRBV6-5 to TRBJ1-2, with D possibly being TRBD1 (6 bases). Germline CDR1 reads MNHEY; CDR2 reads SVGAGI. Trimming left V 0 bases short and J 4 bases short, with 15 bases between. The CDR3 contains 16 residues. In DNA, the CDR3 is TGTGCCAGCAGTTACTCGAGTAGGGACAACCGCTATGGCTACACCTTC. Translating gives CASSYSSRDNRYGYTF.

This clone was counted between two and nine times. This chain connects TRBV2 to TRBJ2-1; 7 bases are a match to TRBD2. V lost 1 base to trimming and J lost 10 bases; unmatched junction nucleotides: 1. The germline CDR1 and CDR2 sequences are SNHLY and FYNNEI. The CDR3 runs to 12 residues. This CDR3 is CASSEGGGEQFF. The DNA for the CDR3 is TGTGCCAGCAGTGAAGGCGGGGGAGAGCAGTTCTTC.

The chain has TRBV28 and TRBJ1-2, with 12 bases aligning to TRBD1. The CDR3 runs 17 residues. The J segment lost 4 bases and the V segment lost 6 bases, leaving 12 bases of the junction unmatched. Germline V gives CDR1 MDHEN, CDR2 SYDVKM. Written as DNA, the CDR3 is TGTGCCAGCAGAGGGGGGACAGGGGGCCGAGGGGGCTATGGCTACACCTTC. It encodes CASRGGTGGRGGYGYTF.

The rearrangement links TRBV7-2 to TRBJ1-2; 8 bases are a match to TRBD1. Per germline, CDR1 SGHTA and CDR2 FQGNSA. V shed 5 bases, J shed 1 base, and the junction held 9 bases outside the gene matches. CDR3 length: 16 residues. The DNA for the CDR3 is TGTGCCAGCAGCACCCCAACAGGGGGGTTTAACTATGGCTACACCTTC. Translated: CASSTPTGGFNYGYTF.

The chain joins TRBV12-3 or TRBV12-4 to TRBJ1-1; D might be TRBD1 (5 bases). V lost 7 bases and J 7 bases, leaving 13 bases between the germline ends. The CDR3 has 12 amino acids. The CDR3 DNA follows: TGTGCCAGCATGAGAGGCGACAGTGAAGCTTTCTTT. Protein product: CASMRGDSEAFF.